The clone carrying this T cell receptor (beta chain) came up many times. Its cognate antigen is unknown. These data come from a study of T cells after yellow fever vaccination. General study results and limits: The secondary response peaked faster, at day 5 versus 15, but was weaker. In FACS-sorted repertoires, abundant clonotypes from the bulk population could appear as contaminants. Reappearance after the booster was observed for most primary-vaccination clones (roughly 96% CD4, just over 85% CD8).

A 5'RACE template-switching step, the method used to make TCR cDNA, added a universal primer site and UMIs. TCRdb reprocessed the 5' RACE reads with MiXCR, giving one entry per CDR3 protein. The profile shows roughly 340,000 distinct CDR3 sequences, 8.7% of them singletons. The TCR comes from a young man who received the YFV17D yellow fever vaccine. The specimen was PBMCs, collected on the day of the first yellow fever vaccination.

The CDR3 DNA reads as TGTGCCAGCAGCCAGGGACTCAATCAGCCCCAGCATTTT. Encoded protein: CASSQGLNQPQHF. V is TRBV7-9 and J is TRBJ1-5; tentatively, D is TRBD1 (5 bases). Germline CDR1 and CDR2: SEHNR and FQNEAQ (reference sequence). There are 13 residues in the CDR3. The ends were cut back, 5 bases at V and 3 bases at J, with 8 bases in the middle.